A selection of T cell receptor beta chains follows, all from one sample in a study of shared clonotypes between healthy human individuals. Data came from immunoSEQ multiplex PCR; TCRdb stores just in-frame clones and leaves some out. This table holds roughly 2,300,000 clones, 85% to 95% found once. The source material was naive CD4+ T cells from PBMCs. The receptors were sampled from a man between 18 and 29 years old in good health. Some clones in this sample may be carry-over from other donors' samples. Each CDR3 is given with its conserved first and last residue. The D gene is left open where the match is weak. Clone size is stated in some rows and not others, as once, few, many or a class when expanded.

d_call j_call v_call clone_size cdr3_aa cdr3_nt
TRBD2 TRBJ2-1 TRBV29-1 NA CSSRLSGGPNEQFF TGCAGCTCCCGCTTGTCGGGAGGGCCCAATGAGCAGTTCTTC
TRBD1 TRBJ1-1 TRBV9 NA CASSVERTGGYVVNTEAFF TGTGCCAGCAGCGTAGAGCGTACAGGGGGTTATGTTGTGAACACTGAAGCTTTCTTT
TRBD2 TRBJ2-2 TRBV5-1 NA CASSLGTSASSAGTGELFF TGCGCCAGCAGCCTTGGGACTAGCGCTTCGTCGGCGGGCACCGGGGAGCTGTTTTTT
NA TRBJ2-2 TRBV5-1 few CASSFGSNTGELFF TGCGCCAGCAGCTTCGGATCGAACACCGGGGAGCTGTTTTTT
NA TRBJ1-5 TRBV19 NA CASSEGRQPQHF TGTGCCAGTAGCGAGGGTCGGCAGCCCCAGCATTTT
TRBD1 TRBJ1-4 TRBV4-1 NA CASSPGQGATNEKLFF TGCGCCAGCAGCCCTGGACAGGGGGCGACTAATGAAAAACTGTTTTTT
TRBD1 TRBJ2-7 TRBV4-1 NA CASSRDRARSYEQYF TGCGCCAGCAGCCGAGACAGGGCCAGGTCCTACGAGCAGTACTTC
NA TRBJ2-4 TRBV2 NA CASRAGINIQYF TGTGCCAGCAGGGCAGGGATTAACATTCAGTACTTC
NA TRBJ2-6 TRBV6-6 NA CASSVSTGANVLTF TGTGCCAGCAGCGTCTCAACCGGGGCCAACGTCCTGACTTTC
NA TRBJ2-3 TRBV5-6 NA CASSLWYFSTDTQYF TGTGCCAGCAGCTTGTGGTATTTTAGCACAGATACGCAGTATTTT
TRBD2 TRBJ2-7 TRBV5-1 NA CASSLSAGGPKEQYF TGCGCCAGCAGCTTATCAGCGGGAGGGCCGAAGGAGCAGTACTTC
TRBD2 TRBJ2-1 TRBV9 NA CASSLSGDSYNEQFF TGTGCCAGCAGCCTTAGCGGGGACTCCTACAATGAGCAGTTCTTC
TRBD1 TRBJ1-3 TRBV5-1 once CASSSGTGLGTIYF TGCGCCAGCAGCTCCGGGACAGGTTTGGGCACCATATATTTT
TRBD1 TRBJ1-4 TRBV4-1 once CASSQEGQGNEKLFF TGCGCCAGCAGCCAGGAGGGACAGGGAAATGAAAAACTGTTTTTT
TRBD1 TRBJ2-1 TRBV29-1 NA CSAGDSYNEQFF TGCAGCGCCGGGGACAGCTACAATGAGCAGTTCTTC
NA TRBJ1-2 TRBV5-4 NA CASSLDGGSGGYTF TGTGCCAGCAGCTTGGATGGGGGATCGGGTGGCTACACCTTC
NA TRBJ1-1 TRBV20-1 NA CSASRTEAFF TGCAGTGCTAGCCGCACTGAAGCTTTCTTT
NA TRBJ2-1 TRBV4-1 NA CASSPRDTRRGNEQFF TGCGCCAGCAGCCCTCGGGACACCCGTCGCGGCAATGAGCAGTTCTTC
NA TRBJ2-7 TRBV6-5 NA CASSYQGRLDEQYF TGTGCCAGCAGTTACCAGGGGAGATTGGACGAGCAGTACTTC
TRBD1 TRBJ1-5 TRBV4-2 NA CASSQEGQGERPQHF TGTGCCAGCAGCCAAGAAGGGCAGGGGGAGAGGCCCCAGCATTTT
NA TRBJ2-7 TRBV18 NA CASSPTRQPYEQYF TGTGCCAGCTCACCGACTCGACAGCCCTACGAGCAGTACTTC
TRBD1 TRBJ2-7 TRBV6-1 NA CASSERTGGYEQYF TGTGCCAGCAGTGAACGGACAGGGGGCTACGAGCAGTACTTC
TRBD1 TRBJ1-4 TRBV27 NA CASSSGGLGEKLFF TGTGCCAGCAGTTCAGGGGGGTTGGGTGAAAAACTGTTTTTT
NA TRBJ1-5 TRBV19 NA CASSMGRDLHF TGTGCCAGTAGTATGGGGAGAGATCTGCATTTT
NA TRBJ2-7 TRBV18 NA CASSQTQGSYEQYF TGTGCCAGCTCACAGACCCAAGGTAGCTACGAGCAGTACTTC
TRBD1 TRBJ1-5 TRBV6-6 NA CASRTSGGGNQPQHF TGTGCCAGCAGAACATCAGGGGGAGGCAATCAGCCCCAGCATTTT
TRBD1 TRBJ1-1 TRBV6-6 NA CASSATGTNTEAFF TGTGCCAGCTCGGCGACAGGGACGAACACTGAAGCTTTCTTT
TRBD1 TRBJ1-1 TRBV6-6 once CASSRQGKTEAFF TGTGCCAGCAGCCGACAGGGTAAAACTGAAGCTTTCTTT
NA TRBJ2-1 TRBV5-6 NA CASSKRGGNEQFF TGTGCCAGCAGCAAGAGGGGGGGCAATGAGCAGTTCTTC
NA TRBJ2-3 TRBV5-4 NA CASSLIESDTQYF TGTGCCAGCAGCTTGATTGAGTCAGATACGCAGTATTTT
NA TRBJ2-1 TRBV6-5 NA CASSSTGGSSYNEQFF TGTGCCAGCAGTTCCACCGGTGGTAGCAGTTACAATGAGCAGTTCTTC
NA TRBJ2-4 TRBV4-3 NA CASSQIYGGRDIQYF TGCGCCAGCAGCCAAATTTATGGGGGTAGGGACATTCAGTACTTC
NA TRBJ2-1 TRBV27 NA CASRETYNEQFF TGTGCCAGCAGAGAGACATACAATGAGCAGTTCTTC
TRBD1 TRBJ1-3 TRBV28 NA CASSPRPGTGSLNTIYF TGTGCCAGCAGTCCCCGTCCCGGGACAGGCTCTTTAAACACCATATATTTT
NA TRBJ2-5 TRBV12-5 NA CASSLGETQYF TGTGCTAGTTCCTTGGGAGAGACCCAGTACTTC
TRBD1 TRBJ2-7 TRBV18 once CASSISTGISYEQYF TGTGCCAGCTCGATCTCGACAGGGATTTCATACGAGCAGTACTTC
TRBD2 TRBJ2-7 TRBV7-9 once CASSPLGGGRIYEQYF TGTGCCAGCAGCCCCCTTGGGGGAGGGCGAATCTACGAGCAGTACTTC
TRBD1 TRBJ2-1 TRBV7-2 NA CASSWDRGTWNEQFF TGTGCCAGCAGCTGGGACAGGGGGACATGGAATGAGCAGTTCTTC
NA TRBJ1-4 TRBV5-1 NA CASSFSGASDEKLFF TGCGCCAGCAGCTTTTCGGGGGCCTCGGATGAAAAACTGTTTTTT
NA TRBJ2-3 TRBV9 NA CASSERPSSTDTQYF TGTGCCAGCAGCGAAAGACCGTCTAGCACAGATACGCAGTATTTT
NA TRBJ1-2 TRBV19 NA CASSIGGKSNYGYTF TGTGCCAGTAGTATCGGGGGGAAGAGTAACTATGGCTACACCTTC
NA TRBJ2-7 TRBV19 NA CASGGPYEQYF TGTGCCAGTGGGGGACCCTACGAGCAGTACTTC
NA TRBJ2-7 TRBV29-1 NA CSALGDPGAYEQYF TGCAGCGCCTTGGGCGACCCTGGGGCCTACGAGCAGTACTTC
TRBD1 TRBJ2-7 TRBV6-1 once CASSTTGALSYEQYF TGTGCCAGCAGTACGACAGGGGCACTCTCCTACGAGCAGTACTTC
TRBD1 TRBJ1-5 TRBV28 NA CASSLQGAGNQPQHF TGTGCCAGCAGTTTACAGGGGGCGGGCAATCAGCCCCAGCATTTT
TRBD2 TRBJ2-1 TRBV2 once CATRDGGAEQFF TGTGCCACCCGGGACGGGGGGGCTGAGCAGTTCTTC
NA TRBJ1-6 TRBV7-9 NA CASSSQGPPHNSPLHF TGTGCCAGCAGCTCACAGGGCCCACCCCATAATTCACCCCTCCACTTT
NA TRBJ1-5 TRBV5-8 NA CASSLVPHSNQPQHF TGTGCCAGCAGCTTGGTCCCGCATAGCAATCAGCCCCAGCATTTT
NA TRBJ1-5 TRBV27 NA CASSLGSSNQPQHF TGTGCCAGCAGTTTAGGCAGCTCCAATCAGCCCCAGCATTTT
TRBD1 TRBJ2-1 TRBV28 NA CASSPRSGTGSSYNEQFF TGTGCCAGCAGCCCCCGGTCGGGGACAGGGAGCTCCTACAATGAGCAGTTCTTC
NA TRBJ1-1 TRBV18 NA CASSPLFQGKEAEAFF TGTGCCAGCTCACCACTGTTTCAGGGGAAGGAGGCTGAAGCTTTCTTT
NA TRBJ2-4 TRBV15 NA CATSRDRRAGNIQYF TGTGCCACCAGCAGAGATAGGAGGGCGGGAAACATTCAGTACTTC
NA TRBJ2-7 TRBV27 NA CASSPLASLRSEQYF TGTGCCAGCAGTCCACTAGCCTCCCTAAGGAGCGAGCAGTACTTC
NA TRBJ2-7 TRBV5-1 NA CASSLGLAEIYEQYF TGCGCCAGCAGCTTAGGGCTGGCTGAAATCTACGAGCAGTACTTC